This TCR beta chain was recovered during a study of cytomegalovirus exposure and HLA in healthy donors. Findings of the study overall: HLA allele associations emerged for 16,951 TCR beta sequences in a later analysis, at 0.05 false discovery rate.

The PCR ran on 60 Vbeta and 13 Jbeta primers. Profiled with immunoSEQ multiplex PCR; TCRdb holds only in-frame clones, not every one. The sample yields some 160,000 clones, 9.4% seen once. Donors were ostensibly healthy at sampling, although undocumented immune exposures were probable. This clone was detected only a few times. Antigen specificity is unknown. The sequence was collected from a male donor in good health and CMV-seronegative. Sequencing input: PBMCs.

The DNA of the CDR3 is TGTGCCAGCAGCTTATCGGGGGGCTCCTACGAGCAGTACTTC. Protein product: CASSLSGGSYEQYF. The chain has TRBV7-9 and TRBJ2-7; 7 nucleotides align to TRBD2. V trimming: 2 bases; J trimming: 0 bases; junction bases outside the gene matches: 1. Per germline, CDR1 SEHNR and CDR2 FQNEAQ (reference sequence). This CDR3 comprises 14 residues.